This TCR beta chain is drawn from a study of early T cells in non-severe SARS-CoV-2 infection (dated by TCRdb to the early 2020s). Background for the entire study: Because TCR sequencing was done on bulk RNA from unsorted whole blood, the alpha and beta chains could not be paired. The paper as a whole reports these results and caveats: Matching against VDJdb was skewed toward anti-spike CD8 responses, likely underestimated virus-specific expansions, and missed private and CD4 specificities.

The study was a case-control design nested within a healthcare worker cohort in London, UK, with weekly nasopharyngeal swab PCR tests and blood sampling. Healthcare workers were enrolled in the week of the UK lockdown, from 23 to 31 March 2020, and were followed every week for up to about 16 weeks. The sample holds many counts of this clonotype. The antigen it binds to is not known. The record has no base qualities; no much larger clone is one base away. Library creation used 5' RACE. Sequencer: NextSeq 500. Unique molecular identifiers were attached to individual cDNA molecules in the TCR library protocol so that sequencing error and PCR bias could be corrected. Both TCR alpha and beta chains were sequenced, and tight co-correlation was observed between alpha and beta sequence abundances in each sample. The authors' analysis ran thus. Decombinator V4 was used to annotate the V gene, J gene and CDR3 of the TCR sequences. Expanded TCRs were defined as changing significantly between any two time points under a Poisson model with p below 0.0001. TCR abundances were normalised to the total number of TCRs sequenced in each sample and reported as counts per million. TRAV1-2 paired with TRAJ12, TRAJ20 or TRAJ33 defined MAIT TCRs, while TRAV10 paired with TRAJ18 defined iNKT TCRs. VDJdb, accessed 1 November 2021, was searched for CMV, EBV and SARS-CoV-2 annotated TCRs, with TCRs annotated for multiple antigens excluded. The public reads were run again by TCRdb, first through fastp at Q25 and then through MiXCR, and only productive beta chains were kept. CDR3 protein sequences are deduplicated, and each keeps its most common genes and DNA. The V and J calls were not made by the authors but by TCRdb's processing. This sample holds tens of thousands of distinct CDR3 sequences; 6% to 8.5% were observed only once. More than 7.5% of the sample goes to the ten largest clones.

The CDR3 has 14 amino acids, counting the end cysteine and phenylalanine. Left in the record is the CDR3 DNA by itself, 42 bases read in frame from the first base. Per the germline V gene, SQVTM is the CDR1 and ANQGSEA is the CDR2. The chain was built from TRBV29-1 and TRBJ1-5; 6 matching bases give a weak D call of TRBD1. This TCR came from an adult who was a healthcare worker with PCR-confirmed SARS-CoV-2 infection or an uninfected control (not recorded which). The material sequenced was whole blood. The DNA sequence is given as TGCAGGGATCAGCATGGGGGGCCCAATCAGCCCCAGCATTTT. Translated, this is CRDQHGGPNQPQHF.